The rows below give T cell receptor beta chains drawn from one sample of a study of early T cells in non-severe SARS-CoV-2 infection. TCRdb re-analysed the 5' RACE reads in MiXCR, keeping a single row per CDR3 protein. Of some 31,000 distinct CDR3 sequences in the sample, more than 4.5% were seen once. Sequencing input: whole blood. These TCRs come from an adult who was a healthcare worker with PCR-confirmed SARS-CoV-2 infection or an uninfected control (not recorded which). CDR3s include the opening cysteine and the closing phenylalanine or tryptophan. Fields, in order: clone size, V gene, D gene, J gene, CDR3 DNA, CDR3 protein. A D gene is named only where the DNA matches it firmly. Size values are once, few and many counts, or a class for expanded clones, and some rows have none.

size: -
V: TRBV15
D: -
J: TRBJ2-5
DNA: TGTGCCACCAGCAGAGATAGGACTACCAGAGGGACCCAGTACTTC
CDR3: CATSRDRTTRGTQYF

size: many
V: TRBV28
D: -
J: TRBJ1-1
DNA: TGTGCCAGCAGTTTAATCACCGGCGATAACACTGAAGCTTTCTTT
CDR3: CASSLITGDNTEAFF

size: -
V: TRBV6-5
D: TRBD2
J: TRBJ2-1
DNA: TGTGCCAGCAGTTACTCTGGGACTAGCGGGAGTCGCAATGAGCAGTTCTTC
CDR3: CASSYSGTSGSRNEQFF

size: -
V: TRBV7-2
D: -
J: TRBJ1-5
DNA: TGTGCCAGCAGCCGACAGCCCAATCAGCCCCAGCATTTT
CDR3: CASSRQPNQPQHF

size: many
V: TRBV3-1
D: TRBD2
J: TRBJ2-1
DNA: TGTGCCAGCAGCCAAGAAATGCGGGAGGCGGGCGATGAGCAGTTCTTC
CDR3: CASSQEMREAGDEQFF

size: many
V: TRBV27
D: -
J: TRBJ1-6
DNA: TGTGCCAGCAGTTTATCATCCTTGATCAATAATTCACCCCTCCACTTT
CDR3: CASSLSSLINNSPLHF

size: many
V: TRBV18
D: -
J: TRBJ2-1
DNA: TGTGCCAGCTCACCGACAAGAAGCTCCTACAATGAGCAGTTCTTC
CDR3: CASSPTRSSYNEQFF

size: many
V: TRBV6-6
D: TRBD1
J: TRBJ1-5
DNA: TGTGCCAGCAGTTTGGAGGGGGCTAGGTTCAATCAGCCCCAGCATTTT
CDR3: CASSLEGARFNQPQHF

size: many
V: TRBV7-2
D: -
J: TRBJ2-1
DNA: TGTGCCAGCAGCTTAGTAACGTGGGGTGAGCAGTTCTTC
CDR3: CASSLVTWGEQFF

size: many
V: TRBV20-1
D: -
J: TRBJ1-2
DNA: TGCAGTGCTAGAGTTATGTCTAACTATGGCTACACCTTC
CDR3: CSARVMSNYGYTF

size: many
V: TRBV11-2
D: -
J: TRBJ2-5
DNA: TGTGCCAGCAGCTTTATAGAAAAAGAGACCCAGTACTTC
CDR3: CASSFIEKETQYF

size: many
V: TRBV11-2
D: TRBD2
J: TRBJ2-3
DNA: TGTGCCAGCAGCTTAGCGGGAGGCGACACAGATACGCAGTATTTT
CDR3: CASSLAGGDTDTQYF

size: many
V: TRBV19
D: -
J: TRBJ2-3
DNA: TGTGCCAGTAGTATCGGGACGGCGAATACGCAGTATTTT
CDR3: CASSIGTANTQYF

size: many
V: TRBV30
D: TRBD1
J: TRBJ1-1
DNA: TGTGCCTGGAGATCGGGACAGGGGAACACTGAAGCTTTCTTT
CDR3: CAWRSGQGNTEAFF

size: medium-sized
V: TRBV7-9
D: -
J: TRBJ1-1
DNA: TGTGCCAGCAGCCGGACAGATGAAGCTTTCTTT
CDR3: CASSRTDEAFF

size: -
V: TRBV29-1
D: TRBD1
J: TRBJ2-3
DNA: TGCAGCTGCCCACCCGGGTCAGGGGGAGATACGCAGTATTTT
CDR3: CSCPPGSGGDTQYF

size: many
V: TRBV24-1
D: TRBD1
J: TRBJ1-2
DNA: TGTGCCACCAGTGAACAGGGGGTCGATGGCTACACCTTC
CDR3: CATSEQGVDGYTF

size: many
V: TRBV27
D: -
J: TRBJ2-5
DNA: TGTGCCAGCAGTACACCAAAGGGTCGGGAGACCCAGTACTTC
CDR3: CASSTPKGRETQYF

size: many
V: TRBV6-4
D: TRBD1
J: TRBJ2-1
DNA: TGTGCCAGCAGGCCGGGACAGGGGTACAATGAGCAGTTCTTC
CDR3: CASRPGQGYNEQFF

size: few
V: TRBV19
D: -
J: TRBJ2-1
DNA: TGTGCCAGTAGTTCCTCCCCAGGGTTAACCTACAATGAGCAGTTCTTC
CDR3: CASSSSPGLTYNEQFF

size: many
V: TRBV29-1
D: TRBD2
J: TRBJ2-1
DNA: TGCAGCGTCGGGACTAGCGGGAGGCCCGAGCAGTTCTTC
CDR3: CSVGTSGRPEQFF

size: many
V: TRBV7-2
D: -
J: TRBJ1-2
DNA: TGTGCCAGCAGCCCTAGGACAGCTAACTATGGCTACACCTTC
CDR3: CASSPRTANYGYTF

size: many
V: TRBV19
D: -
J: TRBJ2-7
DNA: TGTGCCAGTAGTTTTCTGGGGCCGGGAGAGCAGTACTTC
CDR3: CASSFLGPGEQYF

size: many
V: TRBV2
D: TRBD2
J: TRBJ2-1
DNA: TGTGCCGGTCCCCGTAGCGGGAGCATGCGTATTGAGCAGTTCTTC
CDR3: CAGPRSGSMRIEQFF

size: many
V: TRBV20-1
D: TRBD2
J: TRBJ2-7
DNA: TGCAGTGCTAGAGAAGGGAAAGCGGGGACCCCCTACGAGCAGTACTTC
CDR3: CSAREGKAGTPYEQYF

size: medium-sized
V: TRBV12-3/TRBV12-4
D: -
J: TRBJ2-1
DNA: TGTGCCAGCAGTTCGACTAGGGAGAGGCAGTTCTTC
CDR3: CASSSTRERQFF

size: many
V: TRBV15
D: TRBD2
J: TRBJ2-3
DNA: TGTGCCACCAGCGGGACTAGCGGGAGTGAAGATACGCAGTATTTT
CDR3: CATSGTSGSEDTQYF

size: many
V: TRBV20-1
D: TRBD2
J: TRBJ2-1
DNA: TGCAGTGCTAAGGAACTAGCGGGAGAGAATGAGCAGTTCTTC
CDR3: CSAKELAGENEQFF

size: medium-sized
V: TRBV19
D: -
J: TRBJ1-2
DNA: TGTGCCAGTAGTATTCAAGGGATCTATGGCTACACCTTC
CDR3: CASSIQGIYGYTF

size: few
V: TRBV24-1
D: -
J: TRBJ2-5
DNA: TGTGCCACCAGTGATCCGCAAGAGACCCAGTACTTC
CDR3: CATSDPQETQYF

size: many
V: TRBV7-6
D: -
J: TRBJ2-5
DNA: TGTGCCAGCAGCTCGATAATTAAAGAGACCCAGTACTTC
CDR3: CASSSIIKETQYF

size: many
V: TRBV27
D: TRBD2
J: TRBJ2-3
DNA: TGTGCCAGCAGTTTAACGCCTAGCGGGATCACAGATACGCAGTATTTT
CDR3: CASSLTPSGITDTQYF

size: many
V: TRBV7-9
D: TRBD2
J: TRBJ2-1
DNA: TGTGCCAGCAGCTCAGGGGGAGCGGGAGGCCATCTCGGTGAGCAGTTCTTC
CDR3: CASSSGGAGGHLGEQFF

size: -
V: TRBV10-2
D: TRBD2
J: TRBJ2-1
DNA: TGCGCCAGCAGGGCTAGCGGGAGTGGATATGAGCAGTTCTTC
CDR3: CASRASGSGYEQFF

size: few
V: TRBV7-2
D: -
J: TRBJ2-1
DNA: TGTGCCAGCAGCTTAGAAGCGGCGCATGAGCAGTTCTTC
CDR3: CASSLEAAHEQFF

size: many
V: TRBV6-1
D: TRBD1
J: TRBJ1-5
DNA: TGTGCCGACAATCAAAAATCCCCCACAGGGGGAAGGCAGCCCCAGCATTTT
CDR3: CADNQKSPTGGRQPQHF

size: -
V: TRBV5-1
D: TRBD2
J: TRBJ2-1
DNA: TGCGCCAGCAGCTTGGGGGCTAGCGGGAGGACTGAGCAGTTCTTC
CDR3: CASSLGASGRTEQFF

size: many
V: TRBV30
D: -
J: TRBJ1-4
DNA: TGTGCCACCCCTCACAGGACTAATGAAAAACTGTTTTTT
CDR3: CATPHRTNEKLFF

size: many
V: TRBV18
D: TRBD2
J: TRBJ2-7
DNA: TGTGCCAGCTCACCACCCGGGGGACTATCCTACGAGCAGTACTTC
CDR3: CASSPPGGLSYEQYF

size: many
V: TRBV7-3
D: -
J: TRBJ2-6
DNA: TGTGCCAGCAGCTTAATTATAAGCTCTGGGGCCAACGTCCTGACTTTC
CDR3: CASSLIISSGANVLTF

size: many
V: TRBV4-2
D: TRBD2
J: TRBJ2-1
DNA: TGTGCCAGCAGCCAAGATGCGGGGGGGATACTTGGTAATGAGCAGTTCTTC
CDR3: CASSQDAGGILGNEQFF

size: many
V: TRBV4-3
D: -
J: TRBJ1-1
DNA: TGCGCCAGCAGCCAAGATGTTGGGTTTGCCGACACTGAAGCTTTCTTT
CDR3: CASSQDVGFADTEAFF

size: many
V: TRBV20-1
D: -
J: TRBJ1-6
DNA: TGCAGTGCTAGTGTCCCACCCCTCCACTTT
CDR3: CSASVPPLHF

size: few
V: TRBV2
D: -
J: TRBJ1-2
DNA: TGTGCCAGCAGTGTGTCGTCGGGGCCCAATGGCTACACCTTC
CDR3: CASSVSSGPNGYTF

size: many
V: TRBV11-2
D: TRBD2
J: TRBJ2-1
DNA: TGTGCCAGCAGCCCCCGGACTAGCGGTAGCCTCAATGAGCAGTTCTTC
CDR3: CASSPRTSGSLNEQFF

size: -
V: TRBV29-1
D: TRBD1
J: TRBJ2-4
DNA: TGCAGCGCGCAGGGGGCTCGAAACATTCAGTACTTC
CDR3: CSAQGARNIQYF

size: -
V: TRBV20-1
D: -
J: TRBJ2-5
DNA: TGCAGTGCTAGACGGGTTAGCGGCCAAGAGACCCAGTACTTC
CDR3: CSARRVSGQETQYF

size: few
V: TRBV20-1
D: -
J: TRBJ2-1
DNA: TGCAGTGCTAGATGGGGAGTGGGCTCCTACAATGAGCAGTTCTTC
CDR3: CSARWGVGSYNEQFF

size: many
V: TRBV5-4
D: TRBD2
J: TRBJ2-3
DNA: TGTGCCAGCAGCTTGGGTGGACTAGCGGCAAGAGGAGATACGCAGTATTTT
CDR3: CASSLGGLAARGDTQYF

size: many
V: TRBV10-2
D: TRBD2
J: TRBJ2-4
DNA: TGCGCCAGCAGTGAAGCGGGGCTCCTAGCCAAAAACATTCAGTACTTC
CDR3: CASSEAGLLAKNIQYF

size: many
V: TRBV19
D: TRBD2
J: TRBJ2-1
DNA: TGTGCCAGTAGTTCTAGCGGGAATCCCAATGAGCAGTTCTTC
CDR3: CASSSSGNPNEQFF

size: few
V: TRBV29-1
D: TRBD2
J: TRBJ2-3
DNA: TGCAGCCACTCAGGGACTAGCGGGGGCACAGATACGCAGTATTTT
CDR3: CSHSGTSGGTDTQYF

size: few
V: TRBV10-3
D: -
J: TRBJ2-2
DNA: TGTGCCATCAGACCGAATGCAGGGAACACCGGGGAGCTGTTTTTT
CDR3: CAIRPNAGNTGELFF

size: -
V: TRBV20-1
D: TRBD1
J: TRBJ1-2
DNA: TGCAGTGCCGTAGATGGAGGGCCTGACAGGGTATATGGCTACACCTTC
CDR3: CSAVDGGPDRVYGYTF

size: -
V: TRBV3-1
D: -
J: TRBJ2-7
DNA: TGTGCCAGCAGCCAAGATTCGGGGCCAGGGAACGAGCAGTACTTC
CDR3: CASSQDSGPGNEQYF

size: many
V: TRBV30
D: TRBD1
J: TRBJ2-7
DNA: TGTGCCTGGAGCCTGACAGGGAACGAGCAGTACTTC
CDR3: CAWSLTGNEQYF

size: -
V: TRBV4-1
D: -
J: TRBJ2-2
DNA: TGCGCCAGCAGCTCCAGGAGGGCGAACACCGGGGAGCTGTTTTTT
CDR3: CASSSRRANTGELFF